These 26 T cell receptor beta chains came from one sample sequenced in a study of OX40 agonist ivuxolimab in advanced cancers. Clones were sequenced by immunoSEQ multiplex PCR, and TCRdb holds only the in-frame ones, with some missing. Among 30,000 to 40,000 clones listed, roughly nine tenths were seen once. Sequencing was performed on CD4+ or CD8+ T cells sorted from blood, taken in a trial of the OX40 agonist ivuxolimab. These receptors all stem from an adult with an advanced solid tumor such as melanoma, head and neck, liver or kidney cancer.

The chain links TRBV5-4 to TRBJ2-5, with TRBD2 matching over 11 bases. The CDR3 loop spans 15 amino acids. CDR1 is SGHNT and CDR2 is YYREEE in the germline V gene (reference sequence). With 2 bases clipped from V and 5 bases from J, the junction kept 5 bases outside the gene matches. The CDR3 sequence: CASSFSGGAWETQYF. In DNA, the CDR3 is TGTGCCAGCAGCTTTAGCGGGGGGGCTTGGGAGACCCAGTACTTC.

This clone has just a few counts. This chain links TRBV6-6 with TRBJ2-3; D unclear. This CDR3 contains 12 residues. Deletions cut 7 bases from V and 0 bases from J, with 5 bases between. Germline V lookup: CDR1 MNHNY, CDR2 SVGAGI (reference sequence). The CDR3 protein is CASTPSTDTQYF. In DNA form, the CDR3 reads TGTGCCAGCACCCCTAGCACAGATACGCAGTATTTT.

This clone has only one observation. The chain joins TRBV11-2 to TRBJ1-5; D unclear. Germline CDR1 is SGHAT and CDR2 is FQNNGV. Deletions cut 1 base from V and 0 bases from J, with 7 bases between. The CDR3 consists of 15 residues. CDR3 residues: CASSLAGSSNQPQHF. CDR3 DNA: TGTGCCAGCAGCTTAGCGGGTAGTAGCAATCAGCCCCAGCATTTT.

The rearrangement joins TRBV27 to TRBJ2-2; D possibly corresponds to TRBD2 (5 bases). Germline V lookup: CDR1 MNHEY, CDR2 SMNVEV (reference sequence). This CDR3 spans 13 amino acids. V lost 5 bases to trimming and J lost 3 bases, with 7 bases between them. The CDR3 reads CASSLRDTGELFF. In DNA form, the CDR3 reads TGTGCCAGCAGTCTGAGGGACACCGGGGAGCTGTTTTTT.

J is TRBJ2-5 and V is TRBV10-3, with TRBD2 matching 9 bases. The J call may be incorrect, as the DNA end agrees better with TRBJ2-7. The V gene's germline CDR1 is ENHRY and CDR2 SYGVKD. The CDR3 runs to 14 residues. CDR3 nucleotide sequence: TGTGCCATCAGTGAAGCGGGGGGTGCCTACGAGCAGTACTTC. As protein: CAISEAGGAYEQYF.

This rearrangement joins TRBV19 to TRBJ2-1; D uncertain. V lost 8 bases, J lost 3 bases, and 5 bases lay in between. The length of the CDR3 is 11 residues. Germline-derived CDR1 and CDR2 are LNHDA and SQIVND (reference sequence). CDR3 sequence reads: CASRSYNEQFF. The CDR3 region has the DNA TGTGCCAGTCGTAGCTACAATGAGCAGTTCTTC.

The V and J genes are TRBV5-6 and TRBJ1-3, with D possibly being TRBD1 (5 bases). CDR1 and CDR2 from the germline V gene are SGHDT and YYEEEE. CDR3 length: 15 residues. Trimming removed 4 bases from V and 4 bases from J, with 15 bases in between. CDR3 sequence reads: CASSGRIGTGNTIYF. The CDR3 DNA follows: TGTGCCAGCAGCGGCCGTATAGGGACGGGAAACACCATATATTTT.

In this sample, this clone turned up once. The CDR3 spells CASSWLAGFNEQFF. The CDR3 nucleotides read TGTGCCAGTAGTTGGCTAGCGGGATTCAATGAGCAGTTCTTC. V is TRBV19 and J is TRBJ2-1; 9 nucleotides align to TRBD2. Germline-derived CDR1 and CDR2 are LNHDA and SQIVND (reference sequence). The CDR3 is 14 residues long. V lost 5 bases and J lost 6; bases outside the gene matches: 5. Full variable domain (remainder filled in from reference TRBV19 and TRBJ2-1): DGGITQSPKYLFRKEGQNVTLSCEQNLNHDAMYWYRQDPGQGLRLIYYSQIVNDFQKGDIAEGYSVSREKKESFPLTVTSAQKNPTAFYLCASSWLAGFNEQFFGPGTRLTVL.

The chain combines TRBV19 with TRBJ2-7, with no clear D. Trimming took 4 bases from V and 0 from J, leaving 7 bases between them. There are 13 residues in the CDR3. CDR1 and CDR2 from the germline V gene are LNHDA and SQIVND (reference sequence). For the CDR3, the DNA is TGTGCCAGTAGTACAGTCTCCTCCTACGAGCAGTACTTC. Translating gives CASSTVSSYEQYF.

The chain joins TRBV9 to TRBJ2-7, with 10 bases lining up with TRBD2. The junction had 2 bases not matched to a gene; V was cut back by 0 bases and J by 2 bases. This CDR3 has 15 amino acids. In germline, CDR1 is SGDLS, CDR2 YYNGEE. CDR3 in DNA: TGTGCCAGCAGCGTAGAACTAGCGGGACCCTACGAGCAGTACTTC. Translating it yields CASSVELAGPYEQYF.

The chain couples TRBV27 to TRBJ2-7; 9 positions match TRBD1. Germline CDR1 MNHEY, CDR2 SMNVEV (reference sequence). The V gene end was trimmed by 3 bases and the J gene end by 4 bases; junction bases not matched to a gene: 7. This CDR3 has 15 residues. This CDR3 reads CASSFSATGGYEQYF. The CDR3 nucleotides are TGTGCCAGCAGTTTTTCTGCGACAGGGGGTTACGAGCAGTACTTC.

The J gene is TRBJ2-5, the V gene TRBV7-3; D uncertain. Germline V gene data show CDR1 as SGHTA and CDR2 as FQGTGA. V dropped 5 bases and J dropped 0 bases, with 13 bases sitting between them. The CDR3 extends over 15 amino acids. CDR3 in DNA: TGTGCCAGCAGCCCAGGATGGGGTTACCAAGAGACCCAGTACTTC. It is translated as CASSPGWGYQETQYF.

CDR3 nucleotides: TGCGCCAGCAGCCAAGATTGGGCAGATACGCAGTATTTT. Translating gives CASSQDWADTQYF. The chain combines TRBV4-1 with TRBJ2-3; D remains ambiguous. Looked up from germline, CDR1 is MGHRA and CDR2 is YSYEKL. CDR3 length: 13 residues. Between the trimmed V and J ends, which lost 0 bases and 4 bases, there was a span of 5 bases.

CDR3 in DNA: TGTGCCAGCAGCCCATTCGGGGGGAGCGAGCAGTACTTC. Translated, it gives CASSPFGGSEQYF. The V call is TRBV7-9, the J call TRBJ2-7; TRBD2 matches at 7 bases. The CDR3 runs to 13 residues. With V trimmed by 5 bases and J by 6 bases, 7 bases remained unmatched. Germline CDR1 is SEHNR and CDR2 is FQNEAQ (reference sequence).

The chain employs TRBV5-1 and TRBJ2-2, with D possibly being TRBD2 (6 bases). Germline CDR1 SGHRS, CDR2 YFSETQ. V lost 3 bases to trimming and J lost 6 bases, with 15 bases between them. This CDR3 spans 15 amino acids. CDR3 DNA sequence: TGCGCCAGCAGCTCGGGGACTGCCTTGGCCGGGGAGCTGTTTTTT. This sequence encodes CASSSGTALAGELFF. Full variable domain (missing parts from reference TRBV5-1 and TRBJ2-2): KAGVTQTPRYLIKTRGQQVTLSCSPISGHRSVSWYQQTPGQGLQFLFEYFSETQRNKGNFPGRFSGRQFSNSRSEMNVSTLELGDSALYLCASSSGTALAGELFFGEGSRLTVL.

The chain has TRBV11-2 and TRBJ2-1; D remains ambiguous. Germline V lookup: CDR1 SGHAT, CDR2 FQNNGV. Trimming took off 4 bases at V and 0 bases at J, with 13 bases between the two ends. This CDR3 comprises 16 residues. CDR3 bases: TGTGCCAGCAGCTCCGGTGGTACGAGCTCCTACAATGAGCAGTTCTTC. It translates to CASSSGGTSSYNEQFF.

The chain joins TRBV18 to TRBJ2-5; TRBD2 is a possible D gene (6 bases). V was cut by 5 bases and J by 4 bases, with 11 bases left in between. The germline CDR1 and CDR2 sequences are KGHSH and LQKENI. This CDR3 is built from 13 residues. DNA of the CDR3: TGTGCCAGCTCATCGGACTATTTAGAGACCCAGTACTTC. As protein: CASSSDYLETQYF.

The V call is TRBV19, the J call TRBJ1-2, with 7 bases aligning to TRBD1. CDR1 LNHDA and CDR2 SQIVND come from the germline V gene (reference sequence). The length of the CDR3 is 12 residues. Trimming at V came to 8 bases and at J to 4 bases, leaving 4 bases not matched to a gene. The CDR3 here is CASGGDSYGYTF. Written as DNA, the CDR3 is TGTGCCAGTGGCGGGGACAGCTATGGCTACACCTTC.

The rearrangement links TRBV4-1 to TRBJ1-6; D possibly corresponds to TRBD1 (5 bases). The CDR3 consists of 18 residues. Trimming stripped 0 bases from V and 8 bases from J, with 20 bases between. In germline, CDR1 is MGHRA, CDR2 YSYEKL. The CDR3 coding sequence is TGCGCCAGCAGCCAAGATCCCATGGGCACCGGGGGTGATTCACCCCTCCACTTT. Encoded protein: CASSQDPMGTGGDSPLHF.

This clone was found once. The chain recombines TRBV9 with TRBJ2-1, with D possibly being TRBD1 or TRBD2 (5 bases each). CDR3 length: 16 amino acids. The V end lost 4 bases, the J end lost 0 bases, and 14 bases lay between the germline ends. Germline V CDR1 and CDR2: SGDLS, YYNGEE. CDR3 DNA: TGTGCCAGCAGCCGACCCGGGGCCAGCTCCTACAATGAGCAGTTCTTC. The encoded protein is CASSRPGASSYNEQFF.

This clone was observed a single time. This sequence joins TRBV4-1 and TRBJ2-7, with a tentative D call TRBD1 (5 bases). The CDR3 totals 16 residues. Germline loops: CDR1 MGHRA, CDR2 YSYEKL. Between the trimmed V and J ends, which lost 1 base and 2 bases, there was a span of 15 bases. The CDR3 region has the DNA TGCGCCAGCAGCCAAGGCCCCAGGGTGCCCGCCTACGAGCAGTACTTC. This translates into CASSQGPRVPAYEQYF.

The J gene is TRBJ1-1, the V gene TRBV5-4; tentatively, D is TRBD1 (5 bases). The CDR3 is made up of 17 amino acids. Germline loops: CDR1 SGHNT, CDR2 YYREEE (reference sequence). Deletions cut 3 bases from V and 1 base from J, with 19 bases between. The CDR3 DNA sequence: TGTGCCAGCAGCTCGGTACCGGAGGGGTTTCGGAACACTGAAGCTTTCTTT. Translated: CASSSVPEGFRNTEAFF.

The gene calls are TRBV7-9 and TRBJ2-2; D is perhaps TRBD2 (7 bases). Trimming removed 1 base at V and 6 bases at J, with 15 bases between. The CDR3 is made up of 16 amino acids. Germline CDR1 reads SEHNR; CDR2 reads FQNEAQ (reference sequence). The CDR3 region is CASSLGYGGPAGELFF. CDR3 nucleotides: TGTGCCAGCAGCTTAGGTTACGGGGGGCCCGCCGGGGAGCTGTTTTTT.

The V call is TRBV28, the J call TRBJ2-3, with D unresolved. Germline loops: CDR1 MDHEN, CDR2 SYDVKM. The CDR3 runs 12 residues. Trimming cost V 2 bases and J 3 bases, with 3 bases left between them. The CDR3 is CASSLGTDTQYF. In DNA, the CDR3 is TGTGCCAGCAGTTTAGGGACAGATACGCAGTATTTT.

CDR3 coding DNA: TGCGCCAGCAGCGCTTTACAGGGAACGAACTATGGCTACACCTTC. The encoded protein is CASSALQGTNYGYTF. The genes are TRBV4-1 and TRBJ1-2; tentatively, D is TRBD1 (6 bases). V shed 5 bases and J shed 2 bases, with 15 bases lying between them. Germline values: CDR1 MGHRA, CDR2 YSYEKL. This CDR3 region has 15 residues.

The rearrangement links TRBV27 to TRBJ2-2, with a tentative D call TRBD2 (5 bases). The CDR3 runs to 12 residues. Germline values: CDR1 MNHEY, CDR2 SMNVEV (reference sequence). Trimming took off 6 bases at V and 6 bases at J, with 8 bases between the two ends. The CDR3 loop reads CASSFGAGELFF. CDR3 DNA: TGTGCCAGCAGCTTCGGGGCCGGGGAGCTGTTTTTT.